These 11 T cell receptor beta chains originate from one sample sequenced in a study of cytomegalovirus exposure and HLA in healthy donors (dated by TCRdb to 2016 to 2017). The library was made by the immunoSEQ multiplex PCR assay. For the multiplex PCR, a mixture combining 60 forward primers for TCR Vbeta segments and 13 reverse primers for TCR Jbeta segments was used. The clones in this table, taken by TCRdb from immuneACCESS, are in-frame only. Not every clone is retained; where verified, under half of the shortfall comes from an unresolved V gene, and the cause of the rest is unknown. This sample comprises over 150,000 clones, roughly 80% of them detected only once. In total, the top ten clones hold nearly 2.5% of the sample. Sequencing was performed on PBMCs. These receptors all come from a male donor in good health and CMV-seronegative.

The genes are TRBV15 and TRBJ2-3; 7 bases are a match to TRBD2. J was trimmed by 7 bases and V by 6 bases; bases with no gene match: 16. The V gene's germline CDR1 is LNHNV and CDR2 YYDKDF (reference sequence). The CDR3 has 16 residues. CDR3 bases: TGTGCCACCAGGGGTCAAAGCGGGATTGATATGTATACGCAGTATTTT. Translation gives CATRGQSGIDMYTQYF.

This clone was seen only a few times. This chain links TRBV4-3 with TRBJ2-2; tentatively, D is TRBD2 (6 bases). Germline assignment: CDR1 LGHNA and CDR2 YSLEER. The CDR3 spans 14 residues. With 6 bases removed from V and 1 base from J, the gap between germline ends came to 9 bases. Here the CDR3 reads CASRPGLNTGELFF. CDR3 bases: TGCGCCAGCAGGCCGGGACTGAACACCGGGGAGCTGTTTTTT.

This clone was detected once. V is TRBV2 and J is TRBJ1-6; D ambiguous. V lost 7 bases and J 7 bases, leaving 5 bases between the germline ends. Per the germline V gene, CDR1 is SNHLY and CDR2 is FYNNEI. CDR3 length equals 11 residues. The CDR3 DNA is TGTGCCAGCACGGGGAATTCACCCCTCCACTTT. This translates into CASTGNSPLHF.

The J gene is TRBJ2-5, the V gene TRBV6-1; TRBD2 aligns across 10 bases. Trimming cost V 3 bases and J 5 bases; bases outside gene matches: 9. This CDR3 has 16 residues. CDR1 is MNHNS and CDR2 is SASEGT in the germline V gene. CDR3 sequence: CASSDGSGRVAETQYF. The CDR3 nucleotides read TGTGCCAGCAGTGACGGAAGCGGGAGGGTGGCGGAGACCCAGTACTTC.

The J gene is TRBJ2-7, the V gene TRBV9; D remains ambiguous. Germline CDR1 reads SGDLS; CDR2 reads YYNGEE. CDR3 length: 12 amino acids. The germline V and J ends were trimmed by 3 bases and 0 bases, with 4 bases remaining between them. DNA for the CDR3: TGTGCCAGCAGCGGGAGCTCCTACGAGCAGTACTTC. The encoded protein is CASSGSSYEQYF. Looking up the rest from reference TRBV9 and TRBJ2-7 gives the full variable domain: DSGVTQTPKHLITATGQRVTLRCSPRSGDLSVYWYQQSLDQGLQFLIQYYNGEERAKGNILERFSAQQFPDLHSELNLSSLELGDSALYFCASSGSSYEQYFGPGTRLTVT.

The chain combines TRBV5-5 with TRBJ2-7; D remains unclear. With 0 bases removed from V and 5 bases from J, the gap between germline ends came to 6 bases. The CDR3 contains 12 residues. Per germline, CDR1 SGHKS and CDR2 YYEKEE (reference sequence). CDR3 loop: CASSLDSDEQYF. The CDR3, as DNA: TGTGCCAGCAGCTTGGATTCCGACGAGCAGTACTTC.

The genes are TRBV5-6 and TRBJ2-3; perhaps TRBD2 as D (5 bases). V was pared by 4 bases and J by 2 bases, with 11 bases between. The CDR3 has 14 amino acids. The germline CDR1 and CDR2 sequences are SGHDT and YYEEEE. The CDR3 protein is CASSTGIYTDTQYF. CDR3 DNA: TGTGCCAGCAGCACCGGGATCTACACAGATACGCAGTATTTT.

The chain is built from TRBV28 and TRBJ2-1; D might be TRBD2 (5 bases). This CDR3 contains 14 residues. Germline loops: CDR1 MDHEN, CDR2 SYDVKM. V lost 2 bases, J lost 8 bases, and 13 bases lay in between. CDR3 in amino acids: CASSLELESYEQFF. The CDR3 DNA reads TGTGCCAGCAGTTTAGAACTAGAGTCCTATGAGCAGTTCTTC.

The chain has TRBV2 and TRBJ1-5; D ambiguous. The V gene's germline CDR1 is SNHLY and CDR2 FYNNEI. V gave up 1 base and J gave up 3 bases, with 19 bases separating them. This CDR3 contains 18 residues. The CDR3 loop reads CASSEVLARGTPNQPQHF. CDR3 coding DNA: TGTGCCAGCAGTGAAGTCCTGGCTCGCGGCACGCCCAATCAGCCCCAGCATTTT.

This chain links TRBV21-1 with TRBJ1-1. TRBV21-1 is assigned pseudogene status. The CDR3 covers 14 residues. The CDR3 region is CASIWYGVGSEAFF. The CDR3 nucleotides read TGTGCCAGCATCTGGTACGGGGTAGGGTCTGAAGCTTTCTTT.

The chain recombines TRBV28 with TRBJ2-3; TRBD2 matches 13 bases. Germline lookup yields CDR1 MDHEN and CDR2 SYDVKM. The length of the CDR3 is 17 residues. J was trimmed by 3 bases and V by 6 bases; bases with no gene match: 9. CDR3 sequence reads: CASSPGLAGIGTDTQYF. DNA for the CDR3: TGTGCCAGCAGCCCGGGACTAGCGGGAATAGGTACAGATACGCAGTATTTT.